This TCR beta chain comes out of a study of cytomegalovirus exposure and HLA in healthy donors. Overall study findings and caveats: Confirmation was obtained in vitro that three CMV-associated chains are specific for CMV antigens. As a later analysis showed, a missense DCLRE1C variant was linked to trimming of TCR beta V- and J-genes.

Trimming shortened V by 1 base and J by 1 base, and 6 bases separated the two germline ends. The CDR3 runs to 14 residues. The V gene's germline CDR1 is LNHNV and CDR2 YYDKDF (reference sequence). A note on this clone: Its target is unknown.

The primer mix had 60 Vbeta and 13 Jbeta primers. The repertoire was sequenced with immunoSEQ multiplex PCR; TCRdb's copy has only in-frame clones and lacks some. The sample holds 95,000 to 120,000 clones, 67% seen once. The chain is built from TRBV15 and TRBJ2-3; perhaps TRBD1 as D (5 bases). This TCR derives from a man between 18 and 29 years old in good health and CMV-seropositive. Sequencing was done on a sample of PBMCs. CDR3 residues: CATSRVGRTDTQYF. CDR3 nucleotides: TGTGCCACCAGCAGAGTGGGGCGCACAGATACGCAGTATTTT.